This is a list of T cell receptor beta chains from one sample in a study of shared clonotypes between healthy human individuals. The assay was immunoSEQ multiplex PCR, and TCRdb's table has in-frame clones only and misses some. The sample has about 680,000 clones; 55% to 85% are singletons. Sequencing was carried out using memory CD4+ T cells sorted from blood. These receptors were obtained from a woman in her 30s in good health. CDR3s include the opening cysteine and the closing phenylalanine or tryptophan. A D gene is named only where the DNA matches it firmly. Size values are once, few and many counts, or a class for expanded clones, and some rows have none.

size	D	V	J	CDR3	DNA
few	.	TRBV9	TRBJ2-1	CASSVGGTSYNEQFF	TGTGCCAGCAGCGTAGGCGGGACCTCCTACAATGAGCAGTTCTTC
.	.	TRBV2	TRBJ1-1	CASTGQDSGGTEAFF	TGTGCCAGCACTGGGCAGGACAGCGGGGGCACTGAAGCTTTCTTT
few	.	TRBV12-5	TRBJ2-3	CASGLAPGPTPDTQYF	TGTGCTAGTGGTTTGGCGCCGGGTCCAACCCCAGATACGCAGTATTTT
few	TRBD2	TRBV11-3	TRBJ2-2	CASSAGLADTGELFF	TGTGCCAGCAGCGCGGGACTAGCAGACACCGGGGAGCTGTTTTTT
.	TRBD2	TRBV5-1	TRBJ2-7	CASSFGTSLLEQYF	TGCGCCAGCAGCTTCGGGACTAGTCTTCTCGAGCAGTACTTC
.	.	TRBV5-1	TRBJ2-5	CASSLLGSGTQYF	TGCGCCAGCAGCCTGCTTGGGTCGGGGACCCAGTACTTC
few	.	TRBV19	TRBJ2-6	CATREGAGANVLTF	TGTGCCACCAGAGAGGGTGCTGGGGCCAACGTCCTGACTTTC
.	.	TRBV6-6	TRBJ2-2	CASSYLVENTGELFF	TGTGCCAGCAGTTACCTTGTTGAGAACACCGGGGAGCTGTTTTTT
.	TRBD1	TRBV30	TRBJ2-7	CAWSAGQGGNEQYF	TGTGCCTGGAGTGCCGGACAGGGTGGCAACGAGCAGTACTTC
.	.	TRBV2	TRBJ2-2	CASSERSDGELFF	TGTGCCAGCAGTGAGCGATCTGACGGGGAGCTGTTTTTT
few	.	TRBV28	TRBJ2-1	CASSLLGQGPTEQFF	TGTGCCAGCAGTTTACTCGGCCAGGGCCCTACTGAGCAGTTCTTC
.	.	TRBV5-6	TRBJ1-2	CASSLFGRGNYGYTF	TGTGCCAGCAGCTTGTTTGGGCGGGGAAACTATGGCTACACCTTC
once	.	TRBV28	TRBJ1-4	CASRTERDGTEKLFF	TGTGCCAGCAGGACGGAACGGGACGGGACCGAAAAACTGTTTTTT
.	TRBD2	TRBV7-2	TRBJ2-1	CASSPRPGLAGDYNEQFF	TGTGCCAGCAGCCCCCGCCCGGGACTAGCGGGAGACTACAATGAGCAGTTCTTC
.	.	TRBV5-1	TRBJ1-5	CASSLDTNQPQHF	TGCGCCAGCAGTTTGGACACGAATCAGCCCCAGCATTTT
.	.	TRBV2	TRBJ2-7	CASLSRNPRDNEQYF	TGTGCCAGCCTCTCTCGGAACCCCCGGGATAACGAGCAGTACTTC
few	.	TRBV19	TRBJ2-2	CASGGTLRVGELFF	TGTGCCAGTGGGGGGACCCTCCGGGTCGGGGAGCTGTTTTTT
few	TRBD2	TRBV11-2	TRBJ2-2	CASSLRSPGLVPGELFF	TGTGCCAGCAGCTTACGATCCCCGGGACTAGTTCCCGGGGAGCTGTTTTTT
once	TRBD2	TRBV10-3	TRBJ2-7	CAISYSSGVYEQYF	TGTGCCATCAGTTACTCTAGCGGGGTGTACGAGCAGTACTTC
.	.	TRBV28	TRBJ2-7	CASSAQAPPYEQYF	TGTGCCAGCAGTGCCCAAGCGCCGCCCTACGAGCAGTACTTC
.	TRBD1	TRBV6-6	TRBJ2-7	CASSYSGTGTSEQYF	TGTGCCAGCAGTTACTCCGGGACAGGGACCAGCGAGCAGTACTTC
few	.	TRBV6-6	TRBJ1-5	CASSYEGSNQPQHF	TGTGCCAGCAGTTACGAAGGGAGCAATCAGCCCCAGCATTTT
few	.	TRBV28	TRBJ2-6	CASSQQSGANVLTF	TGTGCCAGCTCCCAACAGTCCGGGGCCAACGTCCTGACTTTC
.	.	TRBV7-8	TRBJ2-2	CASRPNPGQNTGELFF	TGTGCCAGCAGACCTAACCCGGGACAGAACACCGGGGAGCTGTTTTTT
.	.	TRBV19	TRBJ1-5	CASRTGATMSPQHF	TGTGCCAGTAGAACCGGGGCGACGATGTCGCCCCAGCATTTT
.	TRBD1	TRBV5-1	TRBJ2-7	CASRQGGDSYEQYF	TGCGCCAGCAGGCAAGGGGGCGACTCCTACGAGCAGTACTTC
few	.	TRBV19	TRBJ2-7	CASSLTGDLRSEQYF	TGTGCCAGTAGCCTCACTGGGGACCTACGGAGTGAGCAGTACTTC
.	.	TRBV2	TRBJ1-1	CASIFRTVNTEAFF	TGTGCCAGCATCTTCCGGACAGTGAACACTGAAGCTTTCTTT
.	.	TRBV10-3	TRBJ1-3	CATDSYTGNTIYF	TGTGCCACTGACAGTTACACTGGAAACACCATATATTTT
once	.	TRBV4-1	TRBJ2-1	CASSQVGGRYNEQFF	TGCGCCAGCAGCCAAGTAGGGGGGAGATACAATGAGCAGTTCTTC
few	.	TRBV9	TRBJ1-1	CASSVATGQNTEAFF	TGTGCCAGCAGCGTAGCCACAGGACAAAACACTGAAGCTTTCTTT
.	TRBD2	TRBV2	TRBJ2-7	CASSERTSGAPYEQYF	TGTGCCAGCAGTGAACGGACTAGCGGGGCCCCCTACGAGCAGTACTTC
.	.	TRBV28	TRBJ2-4	CASARPGVENIQYF	TGTGCCAGCGCCCGACCAGGGGTTGAAAACATTCAGTACTTC
.	TRBD1	TRBV4-1	TRBJ2-7	CASSQLQGAFHEQYF	TGCGCCAGCAGCCAGCTACAGGGGGCTTTCCACGAGCAGTACTTC
few	TRBD1	TRBV5-4	TRBJ1-2	CASNQDRGSLGYTF	TGTGCCAGCAACCAGGACAGGGGGTCTTTGGGCTACACCTTC
.	.	TRBV19	TRBJ2-5	CASSMVREETQYF	TGTGCCAGTAGTATGGTGCGTGAAGAGACCCAGTACTTC
.	.	TRBV27	TRBJ1-5	CASSKRISSSLQPQHF	TGTGCCAGCAGTAAACGAATAAGTTCAAGTCTTCAGCCCCAGCATTTT
few	.	TRBV7-2	TRBJ1-5	CASSLRGGSSNQPQHF	TGTGCCAGCAGCTTAAGGGGGGGATCTAGCAATCAGCCCCAGCATTTT
.	TRBD1	TRBV4-1	TRBJ2-7	CATRRGPGQGLGEQYF	TGCGCCACCCGCCGGGGTCCGGGACAGGGGTTAGGCGAGCAGTACTTC
.	.	TRBV27	TRBJ2-7	CASSSLVLRGRYEQYF	TGTGCCAGCAGTTCACTTGTGTTGCGGGGGCGCTACGAGCAGTACTTC
.	.	TRBV25-1	TRBJ1-3	CASSVVGNTIYF	TGTGCCAGCAGTGTAGTTGGAAACACCATATATTTT
.	.	TRBV9	TRBJ1-5	CASSQAPGGNQPQHF	TGTGCCAGCAGCCAAGCCCCGGGTGGCAATCAGCCCCAGCATTTT
.	.	TRBV28	TRBJ1-1	CASSVGGIEAFF	TGTGCCAGCAGTGTTGGGGGGATTGAAGCTTTCTTT
.	.	TRBV5-8	TRBJ1-5	CASSLGGLTNQPQHF	TGTGCCAGCAGCTTGGGTGGGCTTACCAATCAGCCCCAGCATTTT
many	.	TRBV19	TRBJ1-5	CASDSLGARGNQPQHF	TGTGCCAGCGACTCCTTAGGGGCGCGGGGCAATCAGCCCCAGCATTTT
.	TRBD1	TRBV2	TRBJ1-5	CASRQGAGSPNQPQHF	TGTGCCAGCAGACAGGGGGCCGGGTCCCCCAATCAGCCCCAGCATTTT
.	.	TRBV6-4	TRBJ2-3	CASSLGRSRAVITDTQYF	TGTGCCAGCAGTTTAGGGAGGTCGAGAGCGGTGATCACAGATACGCAGTATTTT
.	.	TRBV7-9	TRBJ2-5	CASSLQETQYF	TGTGCCAGCAGTCTCCAGGAGACCCAGTACTTC